These 11 T cell receptor beta chains were all obtained from the same sample, sequenced in a study of T cells after somatic rescue of genetic block. Sequencing used immunoSEQ multiplex PCR; TCRdb keeps in-frame clones, though not all of them. The table lists 110,000 or so clones, 85% to 95% of them singletons. The material sequenced was peripheral blood mononuclear cells (PBMCs). These receptors originate from a woman between 18 and 30 years old.

The sample holds a few counts of this clone. The J gene is TRBJ1-1, the V gene TRBV28; a weak D match, TRBD1 (6 bases). The CDR3 is 13 amino acids. Germline loops: CDR1 MDHEN, CDR2 SYDVKM. The ends were cut back, 1 base at V and 8 bases at J, with 11 bases in the middle. The chain's CDR3 is CASSLSGAVEAFF. The CDR3 coding sequence is TGTGCCAGCAGTTTATCAGGGGCCGTCGAAGCTTTCTTT.

This clone turned up a few times. The chain couples TRBV28 to TRBJ1-1; maybe TRBD1 (5 bases). V was cut by 3 bases and J by 10 bases, with 24 bases left in between. CDR3 length: 16 residues. In germline, CDR1 is MDHEN, CDR2 SYDVKM. Written as DNA, the CDR3 is TGTGCCAGCAGTTTCCCACCCCAGGGAACCCAAGTCGGAGCTTTCTTT. It translates to CASSFPPQGTQVGAFF.

V is TRBV20-1 and J is TRBJ2-7, with no clear D. Germline values: CDR1 DFQATT, CDR2 SNEGSKA (reference sequence). This CDR3 comprises 11 residues. V lost 5 bases and J lost 5, with 10 bases in between. This CDR3 is CSAVDRDEQYF. DNA of the CDR3: TGCAGTGCTGTAGACCGCGACGAGCAGTACTTC.

V gene TRBV30 combines with J gene TRBJ1-1, with a possible D match to TRBD1 (5 bases). This CDR3 comprises 12 residues. Between the trimmed V and J ends, which lost 1 base and 3 bases, there was a span of 6 bases. Germline V CDR1 and CDR2: GTSNPN, SVGIG (reference sequence). Here the CDR3 DNA reads TGTGCCTGGAGTGGGGGGGACACTGAAGCTTTCTTT. Its protein product is CAWSGGDTEAFF.

Remarks on this clone: The junction does not match germline at one end; this may be a read error. The V and J genes are TRBV7-9 and TRBJ2-3, with D perhaps TRBD2 (6 bases). Germline V gives CDR1 SEHNR, CDR2 FQNEAQ (reference sequence). The CDR3 is made up of 11 amino acids. The DNA for the CDR3 is TGTGCCAGCAGCCTAGCGAATACGCAGTATTTT. Its protein is CASSLANTQYF.

This clone was recorded only once. The genes are TRBV28 and TRBJ1-5; maybe TRBD1 (5 bases). There are 15 residues in the CDR3. Germline loops: CDR1 MDHEN, CDR2 SYDVKM. Trimming cost V 6 bases and J 2 bases, with 14 bases left between them. The chain's CDR3 is CASRSGRLGNQPQHF. For the CDR3, the DNA is TGTGCCAGCAGATCAGGGAGGCTTGGCAATCAGCCCCAGCATTTT.

The chain uses TRBV13 and TRBJ2-1, with TRBD1 as a possible D gene (5 bases). The CDR3 has 13 residues. V shed 0 bases and J shed 5 bases, with 5 bases lying between them. CDR1 and CDR2 (germline): PRHDT, FYEKMQ (reference sequence). The CDR3 sequence is CASSLGGDNEQFF. CDR3 DNA sequence: TGTGCCAGCAGCTTAGGAGGGGACAATGAGCAGTTCTTC.

This chain uses TRBV6-6 with TRBJ2-5; 9 bases match TRBD2. This CDR3 contains 15 residues. CDR1 is MNHNY and CDR2 is SVGAGI in the germline V gene (reference sequence). V gave up 0 bases and J gave up 5 bases; unmatched junction bases: 4. Here the CDR3 DNA reads TGTGCCAGCAGTTACTCGACTAGCGGAGGGGAGACCCAGTACTTC. It is translated as CASSYSTSGGETQYF.

The CDR3 spells CASSVYSGSDQETQYF. CDR3 in DNA: TGTGCCAGCAGCGTATATAGCGGATCCGACCAAGAGACCCAGTACTTC. The gene calls are TRBV9 and TRBJ2-5; possibly TRBD2 for D (6 bases). This CDR3 spans 16 amino acids. Deletions cut 1 base from V and 0 bases from J, with 13 bases between. Germline V gives CDR1 SGDLS, CDR2 YYNGEE.

Here the CDR3 DNA reads TGTGCCAGCAGCCTTCAGGGACCAAGGGACACTGAAGCTTTCTTT. Translated: CASSLQGPRDTEAFF. The rearrangement links TRBV14 to TRBJ1-1, with D perhaps matching TRBD1 (5 bases). The germline V gene has CDR1 SGHDN and CDR2 FVKESK. This CDR3 is 15 amino acids long. V lost 4 bases to trimming and J lost 3 bases, with 15 bases between them.

The chain couples TRBV18 to TRBJ1-1; D gene ambiguous. V lost 2 bases and J 6 bases, leaving 13 bases between the germline ends. Germline V gene data show CDR1 as KGHSH and CDR2 as LQKENI. This CDR3 region has 14 residues. The CDR3 DNA reads as TGTGCCAGCTCACCAGCAGGAGGTACACCTGAAGCTTTCTTT. It encodes CASSPAGGTPEAFF.